The 27 T cell receptor beta chains below come from one sample, sequenced in a study of graft-versus-host responses after intestinal transplantation. Using immunoSEQ multiplex PCR, the repertoire was profiled, and TCRdb retains in-frame clones only, with some absent. The sample records about 19,000 clones, approximately 92% being singletons. Sequenced here: PBMCs, sampled around 350 days after transplant. Source of these receptors: a human patient who received an intestinal transplant, so some T cells may come from the graft donor.

This clone appeared a single time. Germline is not matched at one junction end, which may reflect a read error. The chain links TRBV7-7 to TRBJ2-5; tentatively, D is TRBD2 (5 bases). CDR3 length: 15 amino acids. Germline V gene sequence: CDR1 SSHAT, CDR2 FNYEAQ (reference sequence). DNA for the CDR3: TGTGCTAGCAGCTTAGGATCTAGCCCACAAGAGACCCAGTACTTC. Translation gives CASSLGSSPQETQYF.

The table lists this clone with a count of one. This chain joins TRBV7-9 and TRBJ1-1; TRBD1 aligns across 8 bases. V was clipped by 6 bases and J by 1 base; unmatched bases: 1. CDR3 length equals 13 residues. From germline, CDR1 is SEHNR and CDR2 FQNEAQ (reference sequence). The CDR3 sequence: CASRGTGNTEAFF. DNA for the CDR3: TGTGCCAGCAGGGGGACAGGGAACACTGAAGCTTTCTTT.

The genes are TRBV5-1 and TRBJ2-1; unclear D gene. Trimming took off 1 base at V and 1 base at J, with 3 bases between the two ends. Looked up from germline, CDR1 is SGHRS and CDR2 is YFSETQ. The CDR3 sequence is 13 residues long. For the CDR3, the DNA is TGCGCCAGCAGCTTGTGGTCCTACAATGAGCAGTTCTTC. As protein: CASSLWSYNEQFF.

This clone was recorded once. The chain uses TRBV9 and TRBJ2-5; either TRBD1 or TRBD2 may fit D (6 bases each). Germline loops: CDR1 SGDLS, CDR2 YYNGEE. V was pared by 5 bases and J by 5 bases, with 13 bases between. CDR3 length: 13 amino acids. CDR3 coding DNA: TGTGCCAGCAGTCCGGGGGCCTGGGAGACCCAGTACTTC. This gives the protein CASSPGAWETQYF.

The V call is TRBV4-1, the J call TRBJ1-1; D is uncertain. The CDR3 sequence is 15 residues long. V was trimmed by 1 base and J by 2 bases, leaving 11 bases between them. Germline-derived CDR1 and CDR2 are MGHRA and YSYEKL. CDR3 in DNA: TGCGCCAGCAGCCAAGTTTTCGAAGGTAACACTGAAGCTTTCTTT. It encodes CASSQVFEGNTEAFF.

This chain links TRBV27 with TRBJ1-1; no clear D. This CDR3 region has 13 residues. The germline V gene encodes CDR1 MNHEY and CDR2 SMNVEV (reference sequence). Trimming cost V 3 bases and J 0 bases, with 5 bases left between them. The CDR3 is CASSLVVNTEAFF. CDR3 nucleotides: TGTGCCAGCAGTTTGGTAGTGAACACTGAAGCTTTCTTT.

To note about this clone: Other DNA sequences in this sample translate to the same CDR3. The rearrangement links TRBV21-1 to TRBJ2-4. TRBV21-1 is a listed pseudogene. The CDR3 sequence is 17 residues long. The CDR3 DNA is TGTGCCAGCAGCAACACGGGGCAGGGTGGGTCCAAAAACATTCAGTACTTC. Protein product: CASSNTGQGGSKNIQYF.

This clone was counted between two and nine times. CDR3 amino acids: CASSYSDHRSSPLHF. CDR3 bases: TGTGCCAGCAGTTACTCGGACCACCGGAGTTCACCCCTCCACTTT. The V gene is TRBV6-5, the J gene TRBJ1-6; D is unclear. The CDR3 length is 15 residues. Germline CDR1 MNHEY, CDR2 SVGAGI. V was cut by 0 bases and J by 9 bases, with 12 bases left in between.

V is TRBV5-1 and J is TRBJ2-3; D unresolved. This CDR3 has 15 amino acids. The V end was cut by 0 bases, the J end by 2 bases, with 10 bases between. Looked up from germline, CDR1 is SGHRS and CDR2 is YFSETQ. The CDR3 reads CASSLVTSNTDTQYF. CDR3 coding DNA: TGCGCCAGCAGCTTGGTAACTTCTAACACAGATACGCAGTATTTT.

V and J are TRBV6-1 and TRBJ2-7, with TRBD2 identical over 8 bases. V trimming: 6 bases; J trimming: 2 bases; junction bases outside the gene matches: 3. This CDR3 region has 13 residues. The germline V gene has CDR1 MNHNS and CDR2 SASEGT. The CDR3 DNA follows: TGTGCCAGCAGGGCGGGAGGCCCCTACGAGCAGTACTTC. This encodes CASRAGGPYEQYF.

The J gene is TRBJ2-3, the V gene TRBV28, with 7 bases matching TRBD1. The length of the CDR3 is 14 residues. V shed 6 bases, J shed 1 base, and the junction held 4 bases outside the gene matches. Germline lookup yields CDR1 MDHEN and CDR2 SYDVKM. CDR3 region: CASSLDRGTDTQYF. In nucleotides, the CDR3 is TGTGCCAGCAGCCTCGACAGGGGCACAGATACGCAGTATTTT.

As for this clone: The missing conserved phenylalanine or tryptophan at the end of this CDR3 makes a read error likely. The genes are TRBV9 and TRBJ2-3, with 14 nucleotides matching TRBD2. With 4 bases clipped from V and 2 bases from J, the junction kept 9 bases outside the gene matches. The CDR3 length is 18 residues. CDR1 is SGDLS, CDR2 YYNGEE, per germline. CDR3 sequence: CASSTDPGLAGVTDTQYL. The CDR3 coding sequence is TGTGCCAGCAGCACTGACCCGGGACTAGCGGGAGTCACAGATACGCAGTATCTT.

The chain carries TRBV6-4 and TRBJ2-6; D gene uncertain. Trimming left V 0 bases short and J 2 bases short, with 8 bases between. This CDR3 has 16 residues. Germline CDR1 is MRHNA and CDR2 is SNTAGT. CDR3 sequence (DNA): TGTGCCAGCAGTGACTCTCGCTCGGCTGGGGCCAACGTCCTGACTTTC. Its protein product is CASSDSRSAGANVLTF.

The chain's CDR3 is CASSSRRDRGPGEQYF. The DNA for the CDR3 is TGTGCCAGCAGTTCGCGCCGGGACAGGGGGCCCGGTGAGCAGTACTTC. This sequence joins TRBV27 and TRBJ2-7; 12 bases are a match to TRBD1. Looked up from germline, CDR1 is MNHEY and CDR2 is SMNVEV (reference sequence). This CDR3 contains 16 residues. J lost 7 bases, V lost 4 bases, and 11 bases had no gene match.

The CDR3 protein is CSAGEQFF. The CDR3 DNA is TGCAGTGCTGGGGAGCAGTTCTTC. The V gene is TRBV20-1, the J gene TRBJ2-1; D not resolved. The germline CDR1 and CDR2 sequences are DFQATT and SNEGSKA (reference sequence). V lost 5 bases and J 10 bases, leaving 3 bases between the germline ends. The CDR3 is 8 amino acids.

This clone occurred a few times. V and J are TRBV6-5 and TRBJ2-7, with 9 bases lining up with TRBD1. The J segment lost 3 bases and the V segment lost 0 bases, leaving 0 bases of the junction unmatched. The germline V gene encodes CDR1 MNHEY and CDR2 SVGAGI. This CDR3 comprises 14 residues. This CDR3 reads CASSYSTGGYEQYF. The CDR3 DNA reads as TGTGCCAGCAGTTACTCGACAGGGGGCTACGAGCAGTACTTC.

This sequence joins TRBV7-9 and TRBJ2-7; no definite D call. Trimming pared 0 bases from V and 3 bases from J, leaving 12 bases between. The CDR3 totals 15 residues. Germline CDR1 reads SEHNR; CDR2 reads FQNEAQ (reference sequence). This CDR3 is CASSLAATYGYEQYF. CDR3 nucleotides: TGTGCCAGCAGCTTAGCCGCCACATACGGCTACGAGCAGTACTTC.

The CDR3 DNA reads as TGTGCCAGCACACGGGGTGATGGCACTGAAGCTTTCTTT. Protein sequence: CASTRGDGTEAFF. V usage is TRBV6-6 and J usage is TRBJ1-1, with no clear D. Per germline, CDR1 MNHNY and CDR2 SVGAGI (reference sequence). The V and J ends lost 7 bases and 4 bases respectively, with 13 bases between them. The CDR3 contains 13 residues.

The CDR3 is CASSAGIPETQYF. The CDR3 region has the DNA TGTGCCAGCAGCGCCGGGATACCGGAGACCCAGTACTTC. This chain links TRBV11-2 with TRBJ2-5; a possible D gene is TRBD2 (5 bases). Germline assignment: CDR1 SGHAT and CDR2 FQNNGV. Trimming took off 5 bases at V and 5 bases at J, with 12 bases between the two ends. CDR3 size: 13 residues.

The chain is built from TRBV2 and TRBJ2-4; 7 bases are shared with TRBD2. The CDR3 runs 15 residues. The germline V gene has CDR1 SNHLY and CDR2 FYNNEI. The V segment lost 1 base and the J segment 3 bases; nucleotides outside the gene matches: 3. The CDR3 DNA reads TGTGCCAGCAGTGAAGAGCGGGGTTACAAAAACATTCAGTACTTC. It is translated as CASSEERGYKNIQYF.

The V call is TRBV7-2, the J call TRBJ2-7, with D perhaps being TRBD1 or TRBD2 (6 bases each). The length of the CDR3 is 14 residues. V was shortened by 2 bases and J by 4 bases, with 12 bases between the two germline ends. Germline loops: CDR1 SGHTA, CDR2 FQGNSA. The CDR3 loop is CASSLRRGGYEQYF. CDR3 coding DNA: TGTGCCAGCAGCTTACGGAGAGGGGGGTACGAGCAGTACTTC.

V is TRBV6-4 and J is TRBJ2-3, with 15 bases matching TRBD2. The germline V gene encodes CDR1 MRHNA and CDR2 SNTAGT. Trimming removed 4 bases from V and 4 bases from J; junction bases left unmatched: 0. This CDR3 contains 15 residues. CDR3 nucleotides: TGTGCCAGCAGTGGGACTAGCGGGGGGGCAGATACGCAGTATTTT. Translating it yields CASSGTSGGADTQYF.

The gene calls are TRBV6-1 and TRBJ2-3; 9 bases are shared with TRBD2. The J segment lost 2 bases and the V segment lost 3 bases, leaving 3 bases of the junction unmatched. The CDR3 is 15 residues long. CDR1 is MNHNS, CDR2 SASEGT, per germline. DNA of the CDR3: TGTGCCAGCAGTGAGATAGCGGGGGCCACAGATACGCAGTATTTT. Protein product: CASSEIAGATDTQYF.

The V call is TRBV9, the J call TRBJ1-4; maybe TRBD1 (5 bases). Trimming shortened V by 0 bases and J by 5 bases, and 8 bases separated the two germline ends. CDR3 size: 14 residues. CDR1 SGDLS and CDR2 YYNGEE come from the germline V gene. CDR3: CASSVAGGNEKLFF. In DNA form, the CDR3 reads TGTGCCAGCAGCGTAGCCGGGGGAAATGAAAAACTGTTTTTT.

The chain combines TRBV2 with TRBJ1-2; tentatively, D is TRBD1 (5 bases). V dropped 0 bases and J dropped 8 bases, with 19 bases sitting between them. The CDR3 is made up of 16 amino acids. Germline CDR1 SNHLY, CDR2 FYNNEI. The DNA for the CDR3 is TGTGCCAGCAGTGAAGCCGGCCTCTACACCAGGGCCGGCTACACCTTC. Protein: CASSEAGLYTRAGYTF.

The V gene is TRBV10-3, the J gene TRBJ2-7, with TRBD1 as a possible D gene (6 bases). Trimming left V 2 bases short and J 4 bases short, with 12 bases between. CDR3 length equals 14 residues. The germline CDR1 and CDR2 sequences are ENHRY and SYGVKD. DNA of the CDR3: TGTGCCATCAGTGAGAGGGGGAGAAGTTACGAGCAGTACTTC. It encodes CAISERGRSYEQYF.

The chain combines TRBV14 with TRBJ1-3; weak D call: TRBD1 (6 bases). Trimming took off 0 bases at V and 0 bases at J, with 12 bases between the two ends. The germline V gene has CDR1 SGHDN and CDR2 FVKESK. The CDR3 consists of 17 residues. CDR3 sequence (DNA): TGTGCCAGCAGCCAAGATCTTCAGGGGACCTCTGGAAACACCATATATTTT. This sequence encodes CASSQDLQGTSGNTIYF.